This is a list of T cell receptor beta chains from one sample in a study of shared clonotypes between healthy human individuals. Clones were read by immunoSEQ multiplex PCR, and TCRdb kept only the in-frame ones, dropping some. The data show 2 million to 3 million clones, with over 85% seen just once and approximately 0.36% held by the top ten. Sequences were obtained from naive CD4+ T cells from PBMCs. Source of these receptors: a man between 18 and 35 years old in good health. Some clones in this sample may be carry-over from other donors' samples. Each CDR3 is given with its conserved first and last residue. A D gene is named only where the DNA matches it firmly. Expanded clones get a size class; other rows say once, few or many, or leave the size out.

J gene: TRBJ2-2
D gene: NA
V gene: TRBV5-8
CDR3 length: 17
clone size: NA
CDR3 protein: CASSFDVGTPLTGELFF
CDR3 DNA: TGTGCCAGCAGCTTTGACGTCGGGACACCCCTCACCGGGGAGCTGTTTTTT

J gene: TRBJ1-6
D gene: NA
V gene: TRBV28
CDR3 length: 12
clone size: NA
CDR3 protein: CASSQGGSPLHF
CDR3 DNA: TGTGCCAGCAGCCAGGGTGGGTCACCCCTCCACTTT

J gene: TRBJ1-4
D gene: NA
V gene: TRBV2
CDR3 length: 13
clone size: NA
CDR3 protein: CASIRGTNEKLFF
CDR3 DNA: TGTGCCAGCATCCGGGGAACTAATGAAAAACTGTTTTTT

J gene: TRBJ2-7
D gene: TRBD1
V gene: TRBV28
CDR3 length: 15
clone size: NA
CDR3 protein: CASSFRTGSSYEQYF
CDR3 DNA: TGTGCCAGCAGTTTCCGGACAGGAAGCTCCTACGAGCAGTACTTC

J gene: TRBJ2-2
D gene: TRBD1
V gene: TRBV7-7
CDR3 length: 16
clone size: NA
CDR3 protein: CASSPAGTGISGELFF
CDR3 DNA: TGTGCCAGCAGTCCGGCCGGGACAGGGATATCCGGGGAGCTGTTTTTT

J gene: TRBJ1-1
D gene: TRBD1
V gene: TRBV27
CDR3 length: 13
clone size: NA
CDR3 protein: CASRGTVNTEAFF
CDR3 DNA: TGTGCCAGCAGGGGGACAGTGAACACTGAAGCTTTCTTT

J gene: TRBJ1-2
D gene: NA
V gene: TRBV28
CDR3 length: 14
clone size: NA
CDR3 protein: CASRGGGDAHGYTF
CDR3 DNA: TGTGCCAGCAGGGGTGGGGGGGATGCCCATGGCTACACCTTC

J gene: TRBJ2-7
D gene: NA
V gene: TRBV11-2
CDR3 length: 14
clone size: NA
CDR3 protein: CASSLELGAYEQYF
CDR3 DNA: TGTGCCAGCAGCTTAGAGCTGGGGGCCTACGAGCAGTACTTC

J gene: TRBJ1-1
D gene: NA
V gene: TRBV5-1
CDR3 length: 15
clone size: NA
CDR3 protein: CASSLRAATNTEAFF
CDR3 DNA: TGCGCCAGCAGCTTGCGAGCAGCTACTAACACTGAAGCTTTCTTT

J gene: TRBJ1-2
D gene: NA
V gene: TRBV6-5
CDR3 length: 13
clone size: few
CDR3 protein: CASSYEGRSGYTF
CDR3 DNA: TGTGCCAGCAGTTACGAAGGGCGCTCCGGCTACACCTTC

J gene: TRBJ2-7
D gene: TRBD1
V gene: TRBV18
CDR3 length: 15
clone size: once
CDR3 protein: CASSPPGQGGYEQYF
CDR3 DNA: TGTGCCAGCTCACCTCCGGGACAGGGAGGCTACGAGCAGTACTTC

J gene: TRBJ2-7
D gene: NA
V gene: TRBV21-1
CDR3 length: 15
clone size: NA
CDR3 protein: CASSRRSGGSYEQYF
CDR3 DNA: TGTGCCAGCAGCCGCCGGTCAGGCGGGTCCTACGAGCAGTACTTC

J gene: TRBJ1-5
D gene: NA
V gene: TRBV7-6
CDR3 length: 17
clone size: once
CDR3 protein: CASSQGSDGVRSQPQHF
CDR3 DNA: TGTGCCAGCAGCCAAGGTTCCGACGGCGTTCGCAGTCAGCCCCAGCATTTT

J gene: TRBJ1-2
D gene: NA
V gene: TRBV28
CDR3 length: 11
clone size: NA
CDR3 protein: CASSSGGGYTF
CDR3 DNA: TGTGCCAGCTCATCGGGGGGTGGCTACACCTTC

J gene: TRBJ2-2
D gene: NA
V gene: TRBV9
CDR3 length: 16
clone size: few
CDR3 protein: CASSVVPGGDTGELFF
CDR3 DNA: TGTGCCAGCAGCGTAGTACCGGGCGGGGACACCGGGGAGCTGTTTTTT

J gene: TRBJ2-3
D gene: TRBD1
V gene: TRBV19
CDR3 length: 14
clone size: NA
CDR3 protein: CASSTRQGPDTQYF
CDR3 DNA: TGTGCCAGTAGTACCCGACAGGGTCCAGATACGCAGTATTTT

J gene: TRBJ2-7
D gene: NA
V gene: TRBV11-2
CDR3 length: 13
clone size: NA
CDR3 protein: CASSLDRVDEQYF
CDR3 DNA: TGTGCCAGCAGCTTAGATAGGGTTGACGAGCAGTACTTC

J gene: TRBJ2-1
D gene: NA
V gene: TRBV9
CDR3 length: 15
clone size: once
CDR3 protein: CASSVVARGYNEQFF
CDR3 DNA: TGTGCCAGCAGCGTAGTGGCTAGGGGGTACAATGAGCAGTTCTTC

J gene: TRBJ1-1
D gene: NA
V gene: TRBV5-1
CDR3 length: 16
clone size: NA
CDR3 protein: CASTPTPGTVNTEAFF
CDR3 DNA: TGCGCCAGCACCCCGACGCCCGGGACGGTCAACACTGAAGCTTTCTTT

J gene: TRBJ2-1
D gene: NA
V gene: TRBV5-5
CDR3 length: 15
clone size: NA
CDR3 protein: CASSLYHLFYNEQFF
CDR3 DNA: TGTGCCAGCAGCTTGTACCACCTTTTCTACAATGAGCAGTTCTTC

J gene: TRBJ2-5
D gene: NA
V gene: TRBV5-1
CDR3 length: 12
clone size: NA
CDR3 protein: CASSRGKETQYF
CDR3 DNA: TGCGCCAGCAGCAGGGGCAAAGAGACCCAGTACTTC

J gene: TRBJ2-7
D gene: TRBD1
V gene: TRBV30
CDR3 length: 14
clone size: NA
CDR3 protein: CASTRTGSSYEQYF
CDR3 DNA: TGTGCCTCTACTAGGACAGGCAGCTCCTACGAGCAGTACTTC

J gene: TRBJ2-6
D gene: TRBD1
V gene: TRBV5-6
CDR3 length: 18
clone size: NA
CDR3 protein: CASVMFGQGESGANVLTF
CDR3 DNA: TGTGCCAGCGTGATGTTTGGCCAGGGGGAGTCTGGGGCCAACGTCCTGACTTTC

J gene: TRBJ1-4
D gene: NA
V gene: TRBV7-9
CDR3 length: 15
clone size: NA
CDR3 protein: CASSLEGRTNEKLFF
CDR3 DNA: TGTGCCAGCAGCTTAGAGGGACGGACCAATGAAAAACTGTTTTTT

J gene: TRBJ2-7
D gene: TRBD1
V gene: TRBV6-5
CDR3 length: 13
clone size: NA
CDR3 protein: CASSPTGFREQYF
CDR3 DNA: TGTGCCAGCAGTCCGACAGGGTTCCGCGAGCAGTACTTC

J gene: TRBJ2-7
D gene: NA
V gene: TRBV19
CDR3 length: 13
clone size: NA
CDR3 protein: CASRETPTYEQYF
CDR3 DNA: TGTGCCAGTCGAGAGACTCCGACCTACGAGCAGTACTTC

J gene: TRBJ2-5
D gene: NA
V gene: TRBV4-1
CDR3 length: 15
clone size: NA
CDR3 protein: CASSQGDRSRETQYF
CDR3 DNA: TGCGCCAGCAGCCAAGGTGACAGGTCCAGGGAGACCCAGTACTTC

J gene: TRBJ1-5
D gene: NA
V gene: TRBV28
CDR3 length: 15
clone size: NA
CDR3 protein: CASSFHPGANQPQHF
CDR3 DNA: TGTGCCAGCAGTTTTCACCCCGGGGCTAATCAGCCCCAGCATTTT

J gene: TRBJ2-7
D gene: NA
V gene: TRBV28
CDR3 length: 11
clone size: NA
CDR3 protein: CASSLKGEQYF
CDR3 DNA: TGTGCCAGCAGTTTAAAGGGCGAGCAGTACTTC

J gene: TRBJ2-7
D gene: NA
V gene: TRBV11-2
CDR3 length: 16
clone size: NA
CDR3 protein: CASSSQGQSAAYEQYF
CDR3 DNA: TGTGCCAGCAGCTCCCAAGGACAGAGTGCGGCCTACGAGCAGTACTTC

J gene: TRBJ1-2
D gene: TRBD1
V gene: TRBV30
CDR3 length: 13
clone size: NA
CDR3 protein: CAWSGQGNKGYTF
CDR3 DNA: TGTGCCTGGAGCGGACAGGGGAACAAAGGCTACACCTTC

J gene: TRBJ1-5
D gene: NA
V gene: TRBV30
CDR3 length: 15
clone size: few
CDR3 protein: CAWSVRRPGDQPQHF
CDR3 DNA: TGTGCCTGGAGTGTACGACGGCCAGGGGATCAGCCCCAGCATTTT

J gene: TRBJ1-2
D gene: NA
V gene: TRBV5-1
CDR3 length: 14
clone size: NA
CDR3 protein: CASSLGAGENGYTF
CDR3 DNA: TGCGCCAGCAGCTTGGGGGCAGGGGAAAATGGCTACACCTTC

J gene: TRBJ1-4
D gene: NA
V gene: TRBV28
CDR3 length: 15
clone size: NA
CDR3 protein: CASSFQRPGGEKLFF
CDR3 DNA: TGTGCCAGCAGTTTCCAGAGGCCCGGAGGTGAAAAACTGTTTTTT

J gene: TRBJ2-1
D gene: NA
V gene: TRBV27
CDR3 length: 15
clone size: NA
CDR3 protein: CASSLLSGSYNEQFF
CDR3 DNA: TGTGCCAGCAGTTTACTTAGCGGCTCCTACAATGAGCAGTTCTTC

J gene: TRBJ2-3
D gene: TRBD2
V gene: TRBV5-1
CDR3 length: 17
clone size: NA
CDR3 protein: CASSLAWSGRGTDTQYF
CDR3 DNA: TGCGCCAGCAGCTTGGCTTGGAGCGGGAGGGGCACAGATACGCAGTATTTT

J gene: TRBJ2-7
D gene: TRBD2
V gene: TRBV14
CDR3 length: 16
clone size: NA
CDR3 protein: CASSQATSGRSYEQYF
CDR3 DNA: TGTGCCAGCAGCCAGGCCACTAGCGGGAGATCCTACGAGCAGTACTTC

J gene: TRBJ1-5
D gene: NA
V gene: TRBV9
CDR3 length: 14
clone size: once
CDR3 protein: CASSVRGADQPQHF
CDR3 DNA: TGTGCCAGCAGCGTCCGGGGGGCAGATCAGCCCCAGCATTTT

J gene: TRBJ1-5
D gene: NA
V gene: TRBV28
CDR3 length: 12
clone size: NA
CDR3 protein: CASTASNQPQHF
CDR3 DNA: TGTGCCAGCACAGCGAGCAATCAGCCCCAGCATTTT

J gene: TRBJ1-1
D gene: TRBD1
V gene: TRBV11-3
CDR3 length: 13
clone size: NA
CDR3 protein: CASSKETGTEAFF
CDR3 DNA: TGTGCCAGCAGCAAAGAGACAGGGACTGAAGCTTTCTTT

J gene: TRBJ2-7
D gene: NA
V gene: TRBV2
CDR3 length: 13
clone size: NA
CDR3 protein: CASSVHVGGEQYF
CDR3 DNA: TGTGCCAGCAGTGTTCATGTCGGTGGCGAGCAGTACTTC